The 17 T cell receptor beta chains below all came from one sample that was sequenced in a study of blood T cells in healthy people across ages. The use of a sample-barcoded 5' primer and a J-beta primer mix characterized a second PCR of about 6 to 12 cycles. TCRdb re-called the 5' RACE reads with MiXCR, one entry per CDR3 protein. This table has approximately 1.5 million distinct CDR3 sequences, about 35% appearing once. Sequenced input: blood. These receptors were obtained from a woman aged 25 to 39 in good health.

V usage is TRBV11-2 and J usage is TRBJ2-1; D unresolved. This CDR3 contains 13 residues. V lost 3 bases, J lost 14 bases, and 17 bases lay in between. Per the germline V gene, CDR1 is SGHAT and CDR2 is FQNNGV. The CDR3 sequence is CASSLNLKASEFF. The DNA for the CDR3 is TGTGCCAGCAGCTTGAACCTCAAGGCCTCGGAGTTCTTC.

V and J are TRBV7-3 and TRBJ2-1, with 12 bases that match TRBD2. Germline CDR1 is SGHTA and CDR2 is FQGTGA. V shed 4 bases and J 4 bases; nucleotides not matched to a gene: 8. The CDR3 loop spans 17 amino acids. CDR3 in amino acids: CASSSSSGRGFYNEQFF. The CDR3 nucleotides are TGTGCCAGCAGCTCATCTAGCGGGAGGGGGTTTTACAATGAGCAGTTCTTC.

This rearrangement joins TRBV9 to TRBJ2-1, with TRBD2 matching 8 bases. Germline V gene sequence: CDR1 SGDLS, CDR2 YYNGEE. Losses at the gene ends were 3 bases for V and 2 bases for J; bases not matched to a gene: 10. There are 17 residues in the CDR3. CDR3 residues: CASSAPIGGGAYNEQFF. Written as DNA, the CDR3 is TGTGCCAGCAGCGCCCCCATCGGGGGGGGGGCCTACAATGAGCAGTTCTTC.

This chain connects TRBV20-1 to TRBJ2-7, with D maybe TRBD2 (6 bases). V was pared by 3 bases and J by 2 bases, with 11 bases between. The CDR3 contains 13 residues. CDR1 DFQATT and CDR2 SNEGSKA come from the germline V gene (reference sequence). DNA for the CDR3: TGCAGTGCTAGGGGCTGGGGGGCCTACGAGCAGTACTTC. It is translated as CSARGWGAYEQYF.

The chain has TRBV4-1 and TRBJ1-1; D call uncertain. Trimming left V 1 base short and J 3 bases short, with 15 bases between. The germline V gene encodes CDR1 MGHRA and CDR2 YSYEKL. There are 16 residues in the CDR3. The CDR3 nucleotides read TGCGCCAGCAGCCAAGGAATCGTGAGCGCCCACACTGAAGCTTTCTTT. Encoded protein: CASSQGIVSAHTEAFF.

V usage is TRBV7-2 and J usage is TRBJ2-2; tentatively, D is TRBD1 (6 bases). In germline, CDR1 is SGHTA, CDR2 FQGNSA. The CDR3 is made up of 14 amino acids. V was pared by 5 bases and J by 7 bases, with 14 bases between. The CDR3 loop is CASSLGTQGGELFF. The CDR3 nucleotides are TGTGCCAGCAGCCTCGGGACACAGGGCGGGGAGCTGTTTTTT.

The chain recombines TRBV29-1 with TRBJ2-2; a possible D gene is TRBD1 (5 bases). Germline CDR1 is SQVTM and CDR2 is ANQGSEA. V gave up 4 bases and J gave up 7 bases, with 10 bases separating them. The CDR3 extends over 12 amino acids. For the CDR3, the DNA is TGCAGCGTTGTAGGGGAAGGCGGGGAGCTGTTTTTT. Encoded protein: CSVVGEGGELFF.

The CDR3 here is CATSAAGQENTEAFF. CDR3 in DNA: TGTGCCACCAGTGCGGCGGGACAGGAGAACACTGAAGCTTTCTTT. This chain uses TRBV24-1 with TRBJ1-1, with 8 bases matching TRBD1. Germline trimming cut 5 bases from V and 1 base from J; bases unmatched to any gene: 5. Germline V gives CDR1 KGHDR, CDR2 SFDVKD. The CDR3 sequence is 15 residues long.

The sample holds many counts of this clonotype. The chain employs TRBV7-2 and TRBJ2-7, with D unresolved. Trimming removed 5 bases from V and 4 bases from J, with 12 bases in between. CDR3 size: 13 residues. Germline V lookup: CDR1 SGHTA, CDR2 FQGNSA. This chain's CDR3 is CASSTQDRYEQYF. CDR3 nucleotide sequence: TGTGCCAGCAGCACCCAAGATAGGTACGAGCAGTACTTC.

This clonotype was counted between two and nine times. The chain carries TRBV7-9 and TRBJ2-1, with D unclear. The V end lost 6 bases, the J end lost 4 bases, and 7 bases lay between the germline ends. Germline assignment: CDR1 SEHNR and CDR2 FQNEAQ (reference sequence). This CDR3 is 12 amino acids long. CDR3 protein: CASRAKYNEQFF. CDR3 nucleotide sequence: TGTGCCAGCAGGGCTAAGTACAATGAGCAGTTCTTC.

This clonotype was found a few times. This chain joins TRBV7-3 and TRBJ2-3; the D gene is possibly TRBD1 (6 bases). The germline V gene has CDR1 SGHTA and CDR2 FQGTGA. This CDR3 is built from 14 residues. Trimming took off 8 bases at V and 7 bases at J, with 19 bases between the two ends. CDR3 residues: CASSPRDTANTQYF. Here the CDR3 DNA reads TGTGCCAGCTCACCCCGGGACACAGCGAATACGCAGTATTTT. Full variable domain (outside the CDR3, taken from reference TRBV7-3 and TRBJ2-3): GAGVSQTPSNKVTEKGKYVELRCDPISGHTALYWYRQSLGQGPEFLIYFQGTGAADDSGLPNDRFFAVRPEGSVSTLKIQRTERGDSAVYLCASSPRDTANTQYFGPGTRLTVL.

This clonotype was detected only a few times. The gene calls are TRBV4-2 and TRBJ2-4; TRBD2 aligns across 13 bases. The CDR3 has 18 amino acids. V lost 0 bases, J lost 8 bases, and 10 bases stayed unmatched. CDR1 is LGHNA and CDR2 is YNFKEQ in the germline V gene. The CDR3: CASSQDGTSGREGHIQYF. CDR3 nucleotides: TGTGCCAGCAGCCAAGATGGAACTAGCGGGAGGGAGGGGCACATTCAGTACTTC.

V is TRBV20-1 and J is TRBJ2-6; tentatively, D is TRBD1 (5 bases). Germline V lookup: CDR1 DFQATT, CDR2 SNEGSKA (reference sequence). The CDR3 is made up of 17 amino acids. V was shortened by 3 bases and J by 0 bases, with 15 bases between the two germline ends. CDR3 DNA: TGCAGTGCTAGGGGCAGGGTGAAGACCTCTGGGGCCAACGTCCTGACTTTC. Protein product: CSARGRVKTSGANVLTF.

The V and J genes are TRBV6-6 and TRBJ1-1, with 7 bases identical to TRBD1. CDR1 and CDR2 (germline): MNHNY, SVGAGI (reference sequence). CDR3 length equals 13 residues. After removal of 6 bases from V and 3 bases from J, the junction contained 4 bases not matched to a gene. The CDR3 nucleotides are TGTGCCAGCAGAAACACAGGGGACACTGAAGCTTTCTTT. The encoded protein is CASRNTGDTEAFF.

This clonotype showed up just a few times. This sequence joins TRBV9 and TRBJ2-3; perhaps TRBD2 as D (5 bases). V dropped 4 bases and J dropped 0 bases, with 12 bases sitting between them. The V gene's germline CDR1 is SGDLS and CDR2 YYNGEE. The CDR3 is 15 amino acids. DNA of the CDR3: TGTGCCAGCAGCCCCGGGGTCGTGAGCACAGATACGCAGTATTTT. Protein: CASSPGVVSTDTQYF.

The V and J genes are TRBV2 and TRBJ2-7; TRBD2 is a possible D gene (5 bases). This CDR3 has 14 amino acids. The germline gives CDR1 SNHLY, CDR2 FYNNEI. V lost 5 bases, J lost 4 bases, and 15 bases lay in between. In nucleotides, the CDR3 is TGTGCCAGCAGTCGTCGGGGTAAGGGATACGAGCAGTACTTC. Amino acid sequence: CASSRRGKGYEQYF.

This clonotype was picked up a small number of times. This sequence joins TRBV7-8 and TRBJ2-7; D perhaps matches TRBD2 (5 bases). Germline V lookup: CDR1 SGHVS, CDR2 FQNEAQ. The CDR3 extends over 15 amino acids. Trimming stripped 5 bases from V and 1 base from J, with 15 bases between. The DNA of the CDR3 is TGTGCCAGCAGCACCCCTCTGTCGGGATCCTACGAGCAGTACTTC. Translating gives CASSTPLSGSYEQYF.